Listed below are T cell receptor beta chains from one sample, sequenced in a study of T cell changes during pregnancy in multiple sclerosis. The table came from immunoSEQ multiplex PCR; TCRdb's copy has only in-frame clones and leaves some out. The profile shows 71,000 or so clones, approximately 94% of them singletons. The sequences come from peripheral blood, collected in the third trimester of pregnancy. All receptors come from a female donor with multiple sclerosis, enrolled in a pregnancy study. The CDR3 runs from the conserved cysteine through the conserved F or W. D genes are given only for firm matches. Clone size is stated in some rows and not others, as once, few, many or a class when expanded.

clone size: .
J gene: TRBJ2-7
D gene: TRBD2
V gene: TRBV4-1
CDR3 protein: CASSQVLLAEYEQYF

clone size: .
J gene: TRBJ2-7
D gene: TRBD1
V gene: TRBV28
CDR3 protein: CAILSGQGAYEQYF

clone size: .
J gene: TRBJ1-5
D gene: TRBD1
V gene: TRBV10-3
CDR3 protein: CAISGQGAQYGNQPQHF

clone size: .
J gene: TRBJ2-3
D gene: .
V gene: TRBV6-6
CDR3 protein: CASGGSTDTQYF

clone size: few
J gene: TRBJ1-1
D gene: .
V gene: TRBV30
CDR3 protein: CAWIGQMNTEAFF

clone size: .
J gene: TRBJ2-2
D gene: .
V gene: TRBV18
CDR3 protein: CASSPLQGEAITGELFF

clone size: .
J gene: TRBJ2-3
D gene: TRBD1
V gene: TRBV5-1
CDR3 protein: CASSLGQGGTDTQYF

clone size: .
J gene: .
D gene: TRBD2
V gene: TRBV6-6
CDR3 protein: CASRTSGRAKGNEQFF

clone size: few
J gene: TRBJ1-4
D gene: TRBD1
V gene: TRBV27
CDR3 protein: CASSLSTRPGGSGEKLFF

clone size: .
J gene: TRBJ1-3
D gene: TRBD1
V gene: TRBV7-7
CDR3 protein: CASSPVHRGLGNTIYF

clone size: .
J gene: TRBJ1-1
D gene: .
V gene: TRBV7-3
CDR3 protein: CASSSDRDTEAFF

clone size: .
J gene: TRBJ1-2
D gene: .
V gene: TRBV2
CDR3 protein: CASRRTNYGYTF

clone size: .
J gene: TRBJ2-1
D gene: TRBD1
V gene: TRBV5-1
CDR3 protein: CASSLGTGGYSEQFF

clone size: .
J gene: TRBJ1-6
D gene: TRBD1
V gene: TRBV7-9
CDR3 protein: CASSFEQGATSPLHF

clone size: .
J gene: TRBJ1-5
D gene: .
V gene: TRBV7-9
CDR3 protein: CASSLGQANQPQHF

clone size: .
J gene: TRBJ2-7
D gene: TRBD1
V gene: TRBV7-2
CDR3 protein: CASSPGQANYEQYF

clone size: .
J gene: TRBJ2-3
D gene: TRBD1
V gene: TRBV7-6
CDR3 protein: CASSSGTGLLPDTQYF

clone size: .
J gene: TRBJ2-7
D gene: TRBD1
V gene: TRBV11-2
CDR3 protein: CASSPDRGYEQYF

clone size: .
J gene: TRBJ2-7
D gene: TRBD2
V gene: TRBV7-2
CDR3 protein: CASSPRTSGSLYEQYF

clone size: .
J gene: TRBJ2-5
D gene: .
V gene: TRBV6-1
CDR3 protein: CASSDGWGGETQYF

clone size: .
J gene: TRBJ2-1
D gene: TRBD2
V gene: TRBV5-6
CDR3 protein: CASSLVSGTGEQFF

clone size: .
J gene: TRBJ2-2
D gene: TRBD2
V gene: TRBV7-3
CDR3 protein: CASSLSGGRASGELFF

clone size: .
J gene: TRBJ2-3
D gene: .
V gene: TRBV2
CDR3 protein: CASSGGRTDTQYF

clone size: once
J gene: TRBJ2-1
D gene: .
V gene: TRBV27
CDR3 protein: CASSLSFSDEQFF

clone size: .
J gene: TRBJ1-1
D gene: .
V gene: TRBV10-2
CDR3 protein: CATGRGSNTEAFF

clone size: .
J gene: TRBJ2-2
D gene: .
V gene: TRBV2
CDR3 protein: CASIDNTGELFF

clone size: .
J gene: TRBJ1-2
D gene: TRBD1
V gene: TRBV7-9
CDR3 protein: CASSSAAGQNYGYTF

clone size: few
J gene: TRBJ2-7
D gene: TRBD2
V gene: TRBV30
CDR3 protein: CAWTKSGLVVEQYF

clone size: .
J gene: TRBJ2-5
D gene: TRBD2
V gene: TRBV7-9
CDR3 protein: CACSLGRGGRASETQYF

clone size: .
J gene: TRBJ1-5
D gene: TRBD1
V gene: TRBV30
CDR3 protein: CAWSVEQGVQPQHF

clone size: .
J gene: TRBJ2-6
D gene: .
V gene: TRBV19
CDR3 protein: CASKGAGANVLTF

clone size: .
J gene: TRBJ2-5
D gene: .
V gene: TRBV7-9
CDR3 protein: CASSLSPASPEETQYF

clone size: few
J gene: TRBJ1-1
D gene: .
V gene: TRBV27
CDR3 protein: CASRGPVDTEAFF

clone size: .
J gene: TRBJ1-4
D gene: .
V gene: TRBV2
CDR3 protein: CASKAGRLFF

clone size: .
J gene: TRBJ2-3
D gene: TRBD2
V gene: TRBV6-5
CDR3 protein: CASIPSGRSEDTQYF

clone size: .
J gene: TRBJ2-7
D gene: TRBD1
V gene: TRBV7-9
CDR3 protein: CASSREGTGTNEQYF

clone size: .
J gene: TRBJ2-5
D gene: TRBD2
V gene: TRBV19
CDR3 protein: CASTTGLAGSETQYF

clone size: .
J gene: TRBJ2-7
D gene: .
V gene: TRBV6-6
CDR3 protein: CASSYMSLTYEQYF

clone size: .
J gene: TRBJ1-1
D gene: .
V gene: TRBV18
CDR3 protein: CASSPPLAGHMNTEAFF

clone size: .
J gene: TRBJ2-3
D gene: TRBD1
V gene: TRBV5-5
CDR3 protein: CASSPTGAPTDTQYF

clone size: .
J gene: TRBJ2-1
D gene: .
V gene: TRBV7-2
CDR3 protein: CASSSGLRRFF

clone size: .
J gene: TRBJ2-7
D gene: TRBD2
V gene: TRBV28
CDR3 protein: CATEAGSSYEQYF

clone size: .
J gene: TRBJ2-1
D gene: .
V gene: TRBV7-7
CDR3 protein: CASSPSRGYNEQFF

clone size: once
J gene: TRBJ2-7
D gene: .
V gene: TRBV11-3
CDR3 protein: CASSRDLATEQYF

clone size: .
J gene: TRBJ2-3
D gene: TRBD2
V gene: TRBV5-4
CDR3 protein: CASSLASGITDTQYF

clone size: .
J gene: TRBJ1-3
D gene: TRBD1
V gene: TRBV30
CDR3 protein: CARDSREGTIYF

clone size: once
J gene: TRBJ1-1
D gene: .
V gene: TRBV29-1
CDR3 protein: CSVEGQEDTEAFF

clone size: .
J gene: TRBJ2-5
D gene: .
V gene: TRBV6-5
CDR3 protein: CAGGRGKETQYF

clone size: .
J gene: TRBJ2-3
D gene: TRBD2
V gene: TRBV5-1
CDR3 protein: CASEVAGGDTQYF

clone size: .
J gene: .
D gene: TRBD1
V gene: TRBV7-9
CDR3 protein: CASSLVVTGPYEQYF

clone size: .
J gene: TRBJ2-7
D gene: .
V gene: TRBV27
CDR3 protein: CASSLSRGEQYF

clone size: .
J gene: TRBJ2-1
D gene: TRBD2
V gene: TRBV7-8
CDR3 protein: CASSSLAGEYSNEQFF

clone size: .
J gene: TRBJ2-5
D gene: .
V gene: TRBV23-1
CDR3 protein: CASSQSLGGERRPQETQYF

clone size: .
J gene: TRBJ2-1
D gene: TRBD2
V gene: TRBV9
CDR3 protein: CASSVQPGAGGGEQFF

clone size: .
J gene: TRBJ2-1
D gene: TRBD2
V gene: TRBV4-2
CDR3 protein: CASSQGLAGGLSNEQFF